This T cell receptor (beta chain) was identified in a study of beta chain features in type 1 diabetes. This clone has only a few counts. Its antigen is as yet unknown. The CDR3 extends over 14 amino acids. V lost 0 bases, J lost 6 bases, and 11 bases lay in between. The germline V gene has CDR1 MNHNY and CDR2 SVGAGI (reference sequence). Findings and caveats of the study: Patients with Type 1 diabetes showed moderately but significantly shorter TCRB CDR3s in all four CD4+ subsets.

Every isolated RNA sample was fully reverse transcribed, so sequencing captured expressed TCRB transcripts. For naive, central memory and regulatory T cell samples, reads averaged around 3.5 million. Here immunoSEQ multiplex PCR was the method, and the copy in TCRdb shows in-frame clones only, minus some. The sample lists some 240,000 clones, 15% to 20% occurring once. Sample: naive CD4+ T cells from blood. The receptor's source is a man in his thirties or forties with type 1 diabetes. The chain combines TRBV6-6 with TRBJ1-1, with D hard to call. Written as DNA, the CDR3 is TGTGCCAGCAGTTACTCCGGGGTTACCGCTGAAGCTTTCTTT. This codes for CASSYSGVTAEAFF.